This entry lists 18 T cell receptor beta chains sequenced from one sample in a study of a mutant IDH1 vaccine in newly diagnosed glioma. Libraries were prepared by immunoSEQ multiplex PCR; TCRdb keeps only in-frame clonotypes and omits some of them. This sample carries tens of thousands of clones, 79% of them seen once, and the ten largest clones take 8%. The antigens for these receptors are not known. The time point is: week 11, during vaccination. All doses held 300 ug of mutant IDH1 20-mer peptide, with topical imiquimod. The source was PBMCs, collected from a glioma patient whose treatment included an IDH1 peptide vaccine. The receptor source for this set is a man aged 40-49 years with glioma.

The CDR3 sequence: CAWSGATGTSYTGELFF. CDR3 DNA: TGTGCCTGGAGTGGGGCTACCGGGACTAGCTATACCGGGGAGCTGTTTTTT. This sequence joins TRBV30 and TRBJ2-2, with 9 bases that match TRBD2. V lost 1 base and J lost 5; bases outside the gene matches: 11. The CDR3 extends over 17 amino acids. Looked up from germline, CDR1 is GTSNPN and CDR2 is SVGIG (reference sequence).

The table lists this clone with a count of one. The gene calls are TRBV27 and TRBJ1-5, with D perhaps matching TRBD1 (6 bases). Trimming took 8 bases from V and 3 from J, leaving 11 bases between them. CDR3 size: 13 residues. Germline V gene sequence: CDR1 MNHEY, CDR2 SMNVEV (reference sequence). CDR3 protein: CASGGAPNQPQHF. The CDR3 DNA follows: TGTGCCAGCGGGGGGGCCCCCAATCAGCCCCAGCATTTT.

The chain couples TRBV21-1 to TRBJ2-2. TRBV21-1 is flagged as a pseudogene. The CDR3 consists of 13 residues. The CDR3 region is CASSKGRTGELFF. CDR3 bases: TGTGCCAGCAGCAAAGGACGAACCGGGGAGCTGTTTTTT.

The CDR3: CASSNSQGAKLEQYF. CDR3 nucleotides: TGTGCCAGCTCCAACTCTCAGGGGGCGAAACTCGAGCAGTACTTC. The rearrangement uses TRBV18 and TRBJ2-7, with 8 nucleotides matching TRBD1. Germline V gives CDR1 KGHSH, CDR2 LQKENI. The CDR3 totals 15 residues. Trimming at V came to 6 bases and at J to 6 bases, leaving 13 bases not matched to a gene.

Comment on this clone: This sample also contains other DNA sequences that code for the same CDR3. This chain connects TRBV27 to TRBJ1-1; D unclear. This CDR3 contains 15 residues. Trimming took off 8 bases at V and 0 bases at J, with 16 bases between the two ends. Germline V gene data show CDR1 as MNHEY and CDR2 as SMNVEV (reference sequence). The CDR3, as DNA: TGTGCCAGCTCCCAAGCCCAGACAATGAACACTGAAGCTTTCTTT. Encoded protein: CASSQAQTMNTEAFF.

The V gene is TRBV5-6, the J gene TRBJ1-1; TRBD1 might be the D (5 bases). V was cut by 2 bases and J by 4 bases, with 12 bases left in between. CDR1 is SGHDT, CDR2 YYEEEE, per germline. CDR3 length: 14 residues. CDR3 nucleotides: TGTGCCAGCAGCTTCGTCCCTGGGACCACTGAAGCTTTCTTT. Encoded protein: CASSFVPGTTEAFF.

The chain is built from TRBV7-9 and TRBJ2-7; D perhaps matches TRBD2 (5 bases). Per germline, CDR1 SEHNR and CDR2 FQNEAQ (reference sequence). Deletions cut 5 bases from V and 7 bases from J, with 18 bases between. The CDR3 is 14 residues long. The CDR3 loop is CASSPGRLRGEQYF. For the CDR3, the DNA is TGTGCCAGCAGCCCAGGACGGCTACGAGGGGAGCAGTACTTC. Full variable domain (rest looked up from reference TRBV7-9 and TRBJ2-7): DTGVSQNPRHKITKRGQNVTFRCDPISEHNRLYWYRQTLGQGPEFLTYFQNEAQLEKSRLLSDRFSAERPKGSFSTLEIQRTEQGDSAMYLCASSPGRLRGEQYFGPGTRLTVT.

The CDR3 DNA is TGTGCCAGCACCAACCCCGGGGGCAGGGTAGGTGAAAAACTGTTTTTT. This gives the protein CASTNPGGRVGEKLFF. The chain joins TRBV6-6 to TRBJ1-4, with D maybe TRBD1 (6 bases). The CDR3 length is 16 residues. The V gene lost 7 bases and the J gene lost 7 bases, with 22 bases spanning the gap. Germline CDR1 reads MNHNY; CDR2 reads SVGAGI (reference sequence).

The chain uses TRBV5-1 and TRBJ2-2, with D possibly being TRBD2 (6 bases). The V and J ends lost 0 bases and 6 bases respectively, with 12 bases between them. Per germline, CDR1 SGHRS and CDR2 YFSETQ. The CDR3 spans 15 residues. CDR3 in DNA: TGCGCCAGCAGCTTGGTCCGGGGGAAGTCCGGGGAGCTGTTTTTT. Translated: CASSLVRGKSGELFF. Supplemented by reference TRBV5-1 and TRBJ2-2, the full variable domain reads KAGVTQTPRYLIKTRGQQVTLSCSPISGHRSVSWYQQTPGQGLQFLFEYFSETQRNKGNFPGRFSGRQFSNSRSEMNVSTLELGDSALYLCASSLVRGKSGELFFGEGSRLTVL.

This clone showed up just a few times. For the CDR3, the DNA is TGTGCCAGCAGCTCCTCCGAGCAGTACGTC. This gives the protein CASSSSEQYV. The gene calls are TRBV27 and TRBJ2-7; D unresolved. Germline V gene lookup returns CDR1 MNHEY and CDR2 SMNVEV (reference sequence). The length of the CDR3 is 10 residues.

The chain has TRBV30 and TRBJ2-7, with 7 bases lining up with TRBD2. Germline assignment: CDR1 GTSNPN and CDR2 SVGIG (reference sequence). Trimming cost V 1 base and J 0 bases; bases outside gene matches: 9. CDR3 length: 16 residues. The CDR3 bases are TGTGCCTGGAGTGCCGTTAGCGGGCCACTCTCCTACGAGCAGTACGTC. It translates to CAWSAVSGPLSYEQYV.

V gene TRBV23-1 combines with J gene TRBJ2-7; the match to TRBD1 covers 8 bases. TRBV23-1 is given ORF status, its function remaining uncertain. The V segment lost 5 bases and the J segment 6 bases; nucleotides outside the gene matches: 9. There are 14 residues in the CDR3. CDR3 protein: CASSRQGTPFEQYV. CDR3 nucleotides: TGCGCCAGCAGTAGACAGGGGACCCCTTTCGAGCAGTACGTC.

This chain links TRBV5-6 with TRBJ2-7; D might be TRBD1 or TRBD2, each matching 5 bases. From germline, CDR1 is SGHDT and CDR2 YYEEEE. This CDR3 has 15 amino acids. Trimming pared 3 bases from V and 0 bases from J, leaving 13 bases between. CDR3 nucleotides: TGTGCCAGCAGCTACGGGACGGAGAGCTCCTACGAGCAGTACTTC. Amino acids: CASSYGTESSYEQYF.

This rearrangement joins TRBV9 to TRBJ1-1, with 7 bases fitting TRBD1. CDR3 length: 13 amino acids. V gave up 0 bases and J gave up 8 bases; unmatched junction bases: 4. Germline-derived CDR1 and CDR2 are SGDLS and YYNGEE. The CDR3 spells CASSVDPRGEAFF. Written as DNA, the CDR3 is TGTGCCAGCAGCGTAGATCCCAGGGGGGAAGCTTTCTTT.

V gene TRBV4-1 combines with J gene TRBJ2-3, with TRBD2 identical over 7 bases. J was trimmed by 0 bases and V by 3 bases; bases with no gene match: 3. The CDR3 has 15 residues. Germline-derived CDR1 and CDR2 are MGHRA and YSYEKL. The CDR3 coding sequence is TGCGCCAGCAGCCACTTTAGCGGGAGCACAGATACGCAGTATTTT. Translating gives CASSHFSGSTDTQYF.

The J gene is TRBJ2-1, the V gene TRBV29-1, with 12 bases aligning to TRBD2. In germline, CDR1 is SQVTM, CDR2 ANQGSEA. CDR3 length equals 17 residues. V lost 2 bases to trimming and J lost 9 bases; unmatched junction nucleotides: 14. The DNA for the CDR3 is TGCAGCGTTGAACGACTAGCGGGAGTGGGGTCTTCCAGTGAGCAGTTCTTC. It yields the protein CSVERLAGVGSSSEQFF.

J is TRBJ2-5 and V is TRBV7-2; 8 bases match TRBD1. With V trimmed by 3 bases and J by 4 bases, 7 bases remained unmatched. The CDR3 runs 15 residues. The germline gives CDR1 SGHTA, CDR2 FQGNSA. CDR3 nucleotides: TGTGCCAGCAGCTTCAGGGGGCATAAGGGAGAGACCCAGTACTTC. This translates into CASSFRGHKGETQYF.

This clone has just a few counts. Other nucleotide sequences in the sample specify the same CDR3. The chain couples TRBV6-5 to TRBJ2-7; tentatively, D is TRBD1 or TRBD2 (6 bases each). Germline V gives CDR1 MNHEY, CDR2 SVGAGI. This CDR3 comprises 13 residues. V lost 5 bases to trimming and J lost 1 base, with 9 bases between them. CDR3 region: CASSPGASYEQYF. CDR3 in DNA: TGTGCCAGCAGTCCGGGGGCGTCCTACGAGCAGTACTTC.